These 18 T cell receptor beta chains came from one sample sequenced in a study of identical twins. TCRdb recomputed calls from the 5' RACE reads with MiXCR, one row per CDR3 protein. The sample has about 1.7 million distinct CDR3 sequences, under 35% seen once; the top ten hold roughly 0.3%. Specimen: cord blood. These receptor sequences come from a newborn girl in good health.

The chain has TRBV5-1 and TRBJ2-3; 12 nucleotides line up with TRBD2. Trimming cost V 4 bases and J 2 bases; bases outside gene matches: 8. This CDR3 comprises 17 residues. The V gene's germline CDR1 is SGHRS and CDR2 YFSETQ. The CDR3 region has the DNA TGCGCCAGCAGCCGACCTAGCGGGAGGGCCACCACAGATACGCAGTATTTT. It yields the protein CASSRPSGRATTDTQYF.

V and J are TRBV25-1 and TRBJ2-7, with 8 bases fitting TRBD2. There are 15 residues in the CDR3. Per germline, CDR1 MGHDK and CDR2 SYGVNS. The J segment lost 3 bases and the V segment lost 4 bases, leaving 8 bases of the junction unmatched. This chain's CDR3 is CASSGNSGGGYEQYF. The CDR3 DNA sequence: TGTGCCAGCAGTGGAAACTCGGGAGGGGGCTACGAGCAGTACTTC.

The chain carries TRBV7-2 and TRBJ2-1, with 12 bases aligning to TRBD2. The CDR3 has 16 residues. Trimming removed 4 bases from V and 7 bases from J; junction bases left unmatched: 8. Germline V gene sequence: CDR1 SGHTA, CDR2 FQGNSA. The chain's CDR3 is CASSSSTSGSPNEQFF. The CDR3 DNA is TGTGCCAGCAGCTCCTCGACTAGCGGGAGTCCTAATGAGCAGTTCTTC.

This clonotype was seen repeatedly, ten times or more. This sequence joins TRBV14 and TRBJ1-4; D unclear. Germline-derived CDR1 and CDR2 are SGHDN and FVKESK. Trimming pared 5 bases from V and 5 bases from J, leaving 12 bases between. This CDR3 region has 14 residues. The CDR3 DNA sequence: TGTGCCAGCAGCTCCGGGCCTTGGAATGAAAAACTGTTTTTT. Amino acid sequence: CASSSGPWNEKLFF.

J is TRBJ2-7 and V is TRBV20-1; maybe TRBD1 (6 bases). The CDR3 is 11 residues long. Germline assignment: CDR1 DFQATT and CDR2 SNEGSKA (reference sequence). V was pared by 3 bases and J by 6 bases, with 9 bases between. As DNA, the CDR3 is TGCAGTGCTAGCGGGACAACCGAGCAGTACTTC. Translation gives CSASGTTEQYF.

This clonotype was counted a few times. The rearrangement links TRBV19 to TRBJ2-3; TRBD2 aligns across 8 bases. This CDR3 region has 15 residues. Germline-derived CDR1 and CDR2 are LNHDA and SQIVND (reference sequence). V was clipped by 5 bases and J by 0 bases; unmatched bases: 4. This CDR3 reads CASSVKRGSTDTQYF. The CDR3 DNA sequence: TGTGCCAGTAGTGTCAAGCGGGGGAGCACAGATACGCAGTATTTT. Together with reference TRBV19 and TRBJ2-3, the CDR3 gives the full variable domain: DGGITQSPKYLFRKEGQNVTLSCEQNLNHDAMYWYRQDPGQGLRLIYYSQIVNDFQKGDIAEGYSVSREKKESFPLTVTSAQKNPTAFYLCASSVKRGSTDTQYFGPGTRLTVL.

The genes are TRBV24-1 and TRBJ2-2, with 9 bases that match TRBD1. The germline CDR1 and CDR2 sequences are KGHDR and SFDVKD. CDR3 length: 14 amino acids. The V segment lost 5 bases and the J segment 6 bases; nucleotides outside the gene matches: 3. In nucleotides, the CDR3 is TGTGCCACCAGTGCCCGGACAGGGGCCGGGGAGCTGTTTTTT. It is translated as CATSARTGAGELFF.

The chain recombines TRBV20-1 with TRBJ1-1; possibly TRBD1 for D (6 bases). The V and J ends lost 3 bases and 3 bases respectively, with 11 bases between them. Germline lookup yields CDR1 DFQATT and CDR2 SNEGSKA (reference sequence). This CDR3 has 13 residues. The CDR3 DNA is TGCAGTGCTAGGGCGGGGGCCTACACTGAAGCTTTCTTT. It is translated as CSARAGAYTEAFF.

This clonotype was detected ten times or more. The chain couples TRBV20-1 to TRBJ2-3; TRBD2 is a possible D gene (6 bases). The V gene lost 1 base and the J gene lost 8 bases, with 16 bases spanning the gap. CDR3 length equals 14 residues. The germline CDR1 and CDR2 sequences are DFQATT and SNEGSKA (reference sequence). This chain's CDR3 is CSARGRDRRSTQYF. The CDR3 DNA is TGCAGTGCTAGAGGGCGGGACCGCCGGTCTACGCAGTATTTT.

Turning to this clonotype: Compared with germline, one end of the junction differs, possibly owing to a read error. The chain has TRBV28 and TRBJ2-7; D perhaps matches TRBD2 (6 bases). Germline V gene data show CDR1 as MDHEN and CDR2 as SYDVKM. The CDR3 covers 13 residues. The DNA of the CDR3 is TGTGCCGGCAGTTTTGCGGGGTCCTACGAGCAGTACTTC. It codes for CAGSFAGSYEQYF.

The chain links TRBV2 to TRBJ1-2; no clear D. Germline CDR1 reads SNHLY; CDR2 reads FYNNEI. The V end was cut by 4 bases, the J end by 5 bases, with 11 bases between. CDR3 size: 13 residues. CDR3 DNA sequence: TGTGCCAGCAGTGCGCCAAATGGGTATGGCTACACCTTC. It codes for CASSAPNGYGYTF.

This chain joins TRBV7-9 and TRBJ2-7; TRBD2 agrees at 7 bases. This CDR3 comprises 15 residues. After removal of 1 base from V and 4 bases from J, the junction contained 7 bases not matched to a gene. From germline, CDR1 is SEHNR and CDR2 FQNEAQ (reference sequence). CDR3 DNA: TGTGCCAGCAGCTTAGAAGAGCGGGGAAAGTACGAGCAGTACTTC. This gives the protein CASSLEERGKYEQYF. The whole variable domain, remainder taken from reference TRBV7-9 and TRBJ2-7, is DTGVSQNPRHKITKRGQNVTFRCDPISEHNRLYWYRQTLGQGPEFLTYFQNEAQLEKSRLLSDRFSAERPKGSFSTLEIQRTEQGDSAMYLCASSLEERGKYEQYFGPGTRLTVT.

V gene TRBV10-3 combines with J gene TRBJ1-5, with a possible D match to TRBD1 (6 bases). Trimming shortened V by 3 bases and J by 4 bases, and 13 bases separated the two germline ends. From germline, CDR1 is ENHRY and CDR2 SYGVKD. This CDR3 is built from 15 residues. CDR3 nucleotides: TGTGCCATCAGTGAAAAGGAAGGGACAAATCAGCCCCAGCATTTT. Amino acid sequence: CAISEKEGTNQPQHF.

This clonotype was seen a handful of times. The V gene is TRBV15, the J gene TRBJ1-1, with no clear D. Trimming removed 7 bases from V and 6 bases from J, with 18 bases in between. The CDR3 consists of 14 residues. Germline CDR1 and CDR2: LNHNV and YYDKDF (reference sequence). The CDR3 protein is CATISTMAGAEAFF. Written as DNA, the CDR3 is TGTGCCACCATCTCTACGATGGCAGGTGCTGAAGCTTTCTTT.

J is TRBJ2-4 and V is TRBV28; D gene unclear. Germline-derived CDR1 and CDR2 are MDHEN and SYDVKM. This CDR3 contains 15 residues. The V gene lost 3 bases and the J gene lost 15 bases, with 24 bases spanning the gap. CDR3 sequence reads: CASSFGPGRYYERYF. The CDR3 bases are TGTGCCAGCAGTTTCGGCCCAGGACGCTACTACGAGCGGTACTTC.

This clonotype was observed a handful of times. This sequence joins TRBV5-1 and TRBJ2-3, with TRBD2 matching over 11 bases. Trimming took 0 bases from V and 2 from J; bases not matched to a gene: 8. The CDR3 spans 18 residues. Germline values: CDR1 SGHRS, CDR2 YFSETQ. CDR3 loop: CASSLVPSGGYLTDTQYF. The DNA of the CDR3 is TGCGCCAGCAGCTTGGTCCCTAGCGGGGGGTACCTCACAGATACGCAGTATTTT.

Only a few counts were recorded for this clonotype. The gene calls are TRBV14 and TRBJ2-3; perhaps TRBD1 as D (6 bases). CDR3 length equals 16 residues. The V gene's germline CDR1 is SGHDN and CDR2 FVKESK. V was cut by 0 bases and J by 8 bases, with 18 bases left in between. CDR3 coding DNA: TGTGCCAGCAGCCAAGATTGGGGCCGGATAGGGGGTACGCAGTATTTT. It specifies CASSQDWGRIGGTQYF.

There are a few counts of this clonotype. The chain links TRBV7-2 to TRBJ2-3; D not resolved. The germline V gene encodes CDR1 SGHTA and CDR2 FQGNSA. The V and J ends lost 5 bases and 2 bases respectively, with 20 bases between them. The CDR3 runs to 17 residues. CDR3 sequence reads: CASSPYGPPGYTDTQYF. In nucleotides, the CDR3 is TGTGCCAGCAGCCCCTACGGACCCCCTGGGTACACAGATACGCAGTATTTT.